What follows are 7 T cell receptor beta chains derived from one specimen sequenced in a study of cytomegalovirus exposure and HLA in healthy donors. Profiling relied on immunoSEQ multiplex PCR, and the TCRdb table lists in-frame clones only, not all of them. The data show over 85,000 clones, roughly 87% seen once. The sequenced sample was PBMCs. The receptors shown here come from a woman between 18 and 29 years old in good health and CMV-seronegative.

The J gene is TRBJ1-5, the V gene TRBV2; 7 bases align to TRBD1. The germline V gene has CDR1 SNHLY and CDR2 FYNNEI. CDR3 length: 17 residues. Trimming at V came to 1 base and at J to 1 base, leaving 7 bases not matched to a gene. CDR3 DNA: TGTGCCAGCAGTGAAGAATTGTCAGGGGGGAGCAATCAGCCCCAGCATTTT. Protein product: CASSEELSGGSNQPQHF.

In this sample, this clone turned up once. The chain is built from TRBV28 and TRBJ1-2; TRBD1 might be the D (6 bases). The ends were cut back, 7 bases at V and 8 bases at J, with 17 bases in the middle. Per the germline V gene, CDR1 is MDHEN and CDR2 is SYDVKM. CDR3 size: 13 residues. The DNA for the CDR3 is TGTGCCAGCACCTGGCAGGGGCCCTACGGCTACACCTTC. It encodes CASTWQGPYGYTF.

This clone was recorded once. The CDR3 sequence: CASSHGTGAVNEQFF. The CDR3 DNA reads as TGTGCCAGCAGTCACGGGACAGGGGCCGTGAATGAGCAGTTCTTC. V usage is TRBV6-5 and J usage is TRBJ2-1; 10 bases are a match to TRBD1. The ends lost 5 bases at V and 7 bases at J; junction bases unmatched: 8. There are 15 residues in the CDR3. CDR1 and CDR2 (germline): MNHEY, SVGAGI.

This clone was seen more than once but under ten times. The chain joins TRBV19 to TRBJ2-7; 10 bases match TRBD1. Germline lookup yields CDR1 LNHDA and CDR2 SQIVND (reference sequence). J was trimmed by 6 bases and V by 3 bases; bases with no gene match: 2. The CDR3 is made up of 13 amino acids. DNA of the CDR3: TGTGCCAGTAGTATTGGGGACAGGGGCGAGCAGTACTTC. It codes for CASSIGDRGEQYF. Together with reference TRBV19 and TRBJ2-7, the CDR3 gives the full variable domain: DGGITQSPKYLFRKEGQNVTLSCEQNLNHDAMYWYRQDPGQGLRLIYYSQIVNDFQKGDIAEGYSVSREKKESFPLTVTSAQKNPTAFYLCASSIGDRGEQYFGPGTRLTVT.

In this sample, this clone turned up once. The V and J genes are TRBV9 and TRBJ2-7, with 8 positions matching TRBD1. V gave up 3 bases and J gave up 4 bases; unmatched junction bases: 9. The CDR3 consists of 15 residues. Germline CDR1 is SGDLS and CDR2 is YYNGEE. The CDR3 region is CASSGGRTGRYEQYF. The CDR3 nucleotides are TGTGCCAGCAGCGGGGGTCGGACAGGGCGGTACGAGCAGTACTTC.

This clone was seen a handful of times. The chain combines TRBV2 with TRBJ1-5, with D uncertain. V was shortened by 3 bases and J by 7 bases, with 16 bases between the two germline ends. This CDR3 spans 15 amino acids. Germline V gene lookup returns CDR1 SNHLY and CDR2 FYNNEI. In nucleotides, the CDR3 is TGTGCCAGCAGTGAGGCCTCCGGGGAGGGACAGCCCCAGCATTTT. Protein product: CASSEASGEGQPQHF. The full variable domain, completed using reference TRBV2 and TRBJ1-5, is EPEVTQTPSHQVTQMGQEVILRCVPISNHLYFYWYRQILGQKVEFLVSFYNNEISEKSEIFDDQFSVERPDGSNFTLKIRSTKLEDSAMYFCASSEASGEGQPQHFGDGTRLSIL.

This rearrangement joins TRBV10-3 to TRBJ2-7; D might be TRBD1 (6 bases). Trimming pared 6 bases from V and 2 bases from J, leaving 20 bases between. The CDR3 length is 16 residues. Looked up from germline, CDR1 is ENHRY and CDR2 is SYGVKD. CDR3 amino acids: CAIRGRGRNLTYEQYF. The CDR3 DNA sequence: TGTGCCATCAGAGGCAGGGGTCGGAATTTAACCTACGAGCAGTACTTC.